One sample yielded the 26 T cell receptor beta chains listed below, sequenced in a study of regulatory T cells in long-lasting Graves disease. Time point: persistent/refractory GD, antithyroid drugs over 5 years with positive TRAb. From PBMCs, RNA was extracted and then used to make the TCR library. Building the TCR beta libraries relied on iRepertoire HTBI primers, and CDR3 regions underwent Arm-PCR. TCRdb analysed the multiplex PCR reads with MiXCR anew, one entry per CDR3 protein. The data show about 460,000 distinct CDR3 sequences, approximately 23% seen once. The sample consisted of peripheral blood mononuclear cells (PBMCs), taken when the disease was refractory, from a patient treated with antithyroid drugs. These receptors were taken from a female donor with Graves disease.

Many counts were recorded for this clonotype. V is TRBV12-3 or TRBV12-4 and J is TRBJ1-2; no clear D. Trimming stripped 7 bases from V and 4 bases from J, with 22 bases between. The CDR3 is 16 amino acids. CDR3 region: CASTYPPRQGRYGYTF. The CDR3 DNA follows: TGTGCCAGCACCTACCCCCCGAGACAAGGCCGCTATGGCTACACCTTC.

On this clonotype itself: One end of the junction is discordant with germline, which a read error may explain. The genes are TRBV7-2 and TRBJ2-7, with TRBD1 matching over 10 bases. Germline V lookup: CDR1 SGHTA, CDR2 FQGNSA. The CDR3 has 15 residues. CDR3 amino acids: CASSLGQGAFYKQYF. The CDR3 DNA follows: TGTGCCAGCAGCTTAGGACAGGGGGCCTTCTACAAGCAGTACTTC.

The chain couples TRBV20-1 to TRBJ2-5; no definite D call. This CDR3 is 11 amino acids long. Trimming took 8 bases from V and 3 from J, leaving 10 bases between them. Germline V lookup: CDR1 DFQATT, CDR2 SNEGSKA (reference sequence). The CDR3 DNA reads as TGCAGTACGTACCGCGAAGAGACCCAGTACTTC. It is translated as CSTYREETQYF.

This clonotype came up many times. V is TRBV12-3 or TRBV12-4 and J is TRBJ2-2; 10 nucleotides match TRBD2. The CDR3 length is 15 residues. After removal of 5 bases from V and 5 bases from J, the junction contained 5 bases not matched to a gene. The CDR3 region is CASSQREGFTGELFF. The CDR3 bases are TGTGCCAGCAGTCAGCGGGAGGGCTTTACCGGGGAGCTGTTTTTT.

This clonotype was counted at least ten times. V gene TRBV28 combines with J gene TRBJ1-4; 12 nucleotides align to TRBD1. The CDR3 runs to 16 residues. From germline, CDR1 is MDHEN and CDR2 SYDVKM. V lost 3 bases to trimming and J lost 8 bases; unmatched junction nucleotides: 7. CDR3: CASSFRDRGLKEKLFF. In DNA, the CDR3 is TGTGCCAGCAGTTTCCGGGACAGGGGGCTGAAGGAAAAACTGTTTTTT.

This clonotype was seen at least ten times. The V gene is TRBV12-3 or TRBV12-4, the J gene TRBJ1-1; D may be TRBD1 (6 bases). The CDR3 is 13 amino acids. Trimming took off 7 bases at V and 6 bases at J, with 15 bases between the two ends. CDR3 protein: CASNIGGFSEAFF. The CDR3 bases are TGTGCCAGCAACATAGGGGGTTTTTCTGAAGCTTTCTTT.

The genes are TRBV6-2 or TRBV6-3 and TRBJ2-2, with 9 bases fitting TRBD1. CDR1 MNHEY and CDR2 SVGEGT come from the germline V gene. The CDR3 consists of 15 residues. With V trimmed by 8 bases and J by 5 bases, 9 bases remained unmatched. CDR3 residues: CASGTDRGGTGELFF. CDR3 bases: TGTGCCAGCGGAACCGACAGGGGGGGGACCGGGGAGCTGTTTTTT.

This rearrangement joins TRBV20-1 to TRBJ2-5; tentatively, D is TRBD2 (7 bases). Germline V CDR1 and CDR2: DFQATT, SNEGSKA (reference sequence). V was pared by 0 bases and J by 2 bases, with 16 bases between. The CDR3 is 16 amino acids. The CDR3 reads CSARDNRGGGQETQYF. CDR3 coding DNA: TGCAGTGCTAGAGATAATAGGGGGGGGGGGCAAGAGACCCAGTACTTC.

This clonotype turned up a few times. The chain couples TRBV20-1 to TRBJ2-7, with 8 bases aligning to TRBD1. From germline, CDR1 is DFQATT and CDR2 SNEGSKA (reference sequence). The V and J ends lost 2 bases and 2 bases, in that order; junction bases with no gene match: 8. CDR3 length equals 15 residues. In nucleotides, the CDR3 is TGCAGTGCTAGACCTAGACAGGGGTTACCCTACGAGCAGTACTTC. It is translated as CSARPRQGLPYEQYF.

This clonotype was counted between two and nine times. V usage is TRBV28 and J usage is TRBJ1-2; D not certain. The germline CDR1 and CDR2 sequences are MDHEN and SYDVKM. CDR3 size: 15 residues. The V and J ends lost 3 bases and 7 bases respectively, with 18 bases between them. CDR3 residues: CASSLLSGSPGGYTF. CDR3 DNA sequence: TGTGCCAGCAGTTTGTTGTCTGGGTCCCCTGGTGGCTACACCTTC.

On this clonotype itself: Being one base from a much bigger clone, this may be a read error. This chain joins TRBV6-1 and TRBJ1-2; possibly TRBD1 for D (5 bases). V gave up 4 bases and J gave up 10 bases, with 13 bases separating them. The germline gives CDR1 MNHNS, CDR2 SASEGT. The CDR3 contains 12 residues. For the CDR3, the DNA is TGTGCCAGCAGTGGCCCGGGGGGTGACTACACCTTC. Translating it yields CASSGPGGDYTF.

This clonotype has a handful of counts. The chain combines TRBV29-1 with TRBJ1-2; D call uncertain. Germline CDR1 SQVTM, CDR2 ANQGSEA. Trimming took 8 bases from V and 2 from J, leaving 9 bases between them. The CDR3 has 11 residues. The CDR3 DNA sequence: TGCAGCCTCTACGGGAACTATGGCTACACCTTC. As protein: CSLYGNYGYTF.

This clonotype was seen repeatedly, ten times or more. Here the CDR3 reads CASSLGPGGAGSYEQYF. For the CDR3, the DNA is TGTGCCAGCAGTTTAGGGCCAGGGGGCGCGGGATCCTACGAGCAGTACTTC. This chain links TRBV28 with TRBJ2-7, with 8 nucleotides matching TRBD1. Germline V gene sequence: CDR1 MDHEN, CDR2 SYDVKM. Germline trimming cut 2 bases from V and 1 base from J; bases unmatched to any gene: 10. CDR3 length: 17 residues.

This clonotype was counted at least ten times. This sequence joins TRBV7-2 and TRBJ2-4; D possibly corresponds to TRBD2 (6 bases). V lost 5 bases, J lost 11 bases, and 16 bases lay in between. Germline V CDR1 and CDR2: SGHTA, FQGNSA. CDR3 size: 13 residues. The CDR3 spells CASSPGLEALQYF. CDR3 in DNA: TGTGCCAGCAGCCCGGGACTCGAAGCGCTTCAGTACTTC. Full variable domain (missing parts from reference TRBV7-2 and TRBJ2-4): GAGVSQSPSNKVTEKGKDVELRCDPISGHTALYWYRQSLGQGLEFLIYFQGNSAPDKSGLPSDRFSAERTGGSVSTLTIQRTQQEDSAVYLCASSPGLEALQYFGAGTRLSVL.

This clonotype was picked up many times. The chain uses TRBV15 and TRBJ1-1; D unresolved. This CDR3 spans 12 amino acids. Trimming pared 3 bases from V and 5 bases from J, leaving 7 bases between. The germline CDR1 and CDR2 sequences are LNHNV and YYDKDF (reference sequence). The CDR3 DNA follows: TGTGCCACCAGCAGGGGATTTACTGAAGCTTTCTTT. It codes for CATSRGFTEAFF. The full variable domain, in which reference TRBV15 and TRBJ1-1 provide the parts outside the CDR3, is DAMVIQNPRYQVTQFGKPVTLSCSQTLNHNVMYWYQQKSSQAPKLLFHYYDKDFNNEADTPDNFQSRRPNTSFCFLDIRSPGLGDTAMYLCATSRGFTEAFFGQGTRLTVV.

CDR3 residues: CATRDGFDQPQHF. The CDR3 coding sequence is TGTGCCACCCGGGACGGATTTGATCAGCCCCAGCATTTT. The chain employs TRBV12-3 or TRBV12-4 and TRBJ1-5; maybe TRBD1 (5 bases). The length of the CDR3 is 13 residues. Trimming pared 10 bases from V and 5 bases from J, leaving 15 bases between.

The sample holds many counts of this clonotype. The chain links TRBV20-1 to TRBJ2-7, with D perhaps assigned TRBD1 or TRBD2 (5 bases each). The germline CDR1 and CDR2 sequences are DFQATT and SNEGSKA (reference sequence). The length of the CDR3 is 13 residues. The germline V and J ends were trimmed by 4 bases and 9 bases, with 19 bases remaining between them. CDR3 DNA: TGCAGTGCTATCTCACACTCTGGGGGTTCGCAGTACTTC. It yields the protein CSAISHSGGSQYF.

The J gene is TRBJ2-6, the V gene TRBV19; TRBD1 or TRBD2 may be the D gene (5 bases each). Germline lookup yields CDR1 LNHDA and CDR2 SQIVND (reference sequence). Trimming left V 5 bases short and J 0 bases short, with 14 bases between. The CDR3 sequence is 17 residues long. CDR3 in DNA: TGTGCCAGTAGTGGTACCGGGACCTACTCTGGGGCCAACGTCCTGACTTTC. It encodes CASSGTGTYSGANVLTF.

This clonotype has ten or more counts. The chain uses TRBV2 and TRBJ1-1; tentatively, D is TRBD1 (6 bases). CDR1 SNHLY and CDR2 FYNNEI come from the germline V gene. This CDR3 comprises 15 residues. The V and J ends lost 9 bases and 4 bases respectively, with 21 bases between them. In DNA form, the CDR3 reads TGTGCCAGTGGAGGGGGGGGCAGGGTGCCCACTGAAGCTTTCTTT. Its translation: CASGGGGRVPTEAFF.

This clonotype was observed many times. V is TRBV3-1 and J is TRBJ2-5, with 9 bases identical to TRBD2. There are 14 residues in the CDR3. Germline CDR1 and CDR2: LGHDT and YNNKEL (reference sequence). Trimming at V came to 8 bases and at J to 4 bases, leaving 8 bases not matched to a gene. The CDR3, as DNA: TGTGCCAGCGGTCCCAGAGCGGGAGGAGAGACCCAGTACTTC. Encoded protein: CASGPRAGGETQYF.

In regard to this clonotype: A much larger clone lies one base from this, so it may be a read error. This CDR3 fails to terminate in the conserved phenylalanine or tryptophan, so it likely reflects a read error. The chain links TRBV11-2 to TRBJ1-1; D remains unclear. Trimming took 7 bases from V and 5 from J, leaving 14 bases between them. This CDR3 has 13 amino acids. Germline values: CDR1 SGHAT, CDR2 FQNNGV. CDR3 in amino acids: CASTTTGRTEAFS. The DNA of the CDR3 is TGTGCCAGCACCACAACCGGGCGTACTGAAGCTTTCTCT.

This clonotype came up many times. The genes are TRBV11-1 and TRBJ1-1, with 9 bases that match TRBD1. Germline V gene sequence: CDR1 SGHAT, CDR2 FQDESV (reference sequence). The CDR3 consists of 12 residues. Germline trimming cut 9 bases from V and 7 bases from J; bases unmatched to any gene: 6. The CDR3 region is CASSRDRDEAFF. In nucleotides, the CDR3 is TGTGCCAGTTCTCGGGACAGGGATGAAGCTTTCTTT. The full variable domain, rest sourced from reference TRBV11-1 and TRBJ1-1, is EAEVAQSPRYKITEKSQAVAFWCDPISGHATLYWYRQILGQGPELLVQFQDESVVDDSQLPKDRFSAERLKGVDSTLKIQPAELGDSAMYLCASSRDRDEAFFGQGTRLTVV.

The chain carries TRBV30 and TRBJ2-1, with unresolved D. The CDR3 is 14 amino acids. Germline assignment: CDR1 GTSNPN and CDR2 SVGIG (reference sequence). V dropped 2 bases and J dropped 6 bases, with 14 bases sitting between them. This CDR3 reads CAWSTPQVINEQFF. The CDR3 DNA follows: TGTGCCTGGAGTACCCCCCAGGTTATCAATGAGCAGTTCTTC.

This clonotype was recorded a few times. CDR3 in amino acids: CASSFAGGQIYEQYF. The CDR3 DNA reads TGTGCCAGCAGCTTCGCGGGTGGGCAAATCTACGAGCAGTACTTC. V is TRBV7-9 and J is TRBJ2-7, with D perhaps TRBD2 (5 bases). The CDR3 contains 15 residues. Germline V gives CDR1 SEHNR, CDR2 FQNEAQ (reference sequence). Trimming stripped 3 bases from V and 3 bases from J, with 15 bases between. Supplemented by reference TRBV7-9 and TRBJ2-7, the full variable domain reads DTGVSQNPRHKITKRGQNVTFRCDPISEHNRLYWYRQTLGQGPEFLTYFQNEAQLEKSRLLSDRFSAERPKGSFSTLEIQRTEQGDSAMYLCASSFAGGQIYEQYFGPGTRLTVT.

The chain joins TRBV5-1 to TRBJ2-2; TRBD1 matches at 9 bases. Losses at the gene ends were 4 bases for V and 5 bases for J; bases not matched to a gene: 9. This CDR3 is 16 amino acids long. CDR1 and CDR2 (germline): SGHRS, YFSETQ. The DNA for the CDR3 is TGCGCCAGCAGCCCTCCGGGACAGGGTAGGACCGGGGAGCTGTTTTTT. Residues: CASSPPGQGRTGELFF.

The chain has TRBV9 and TRBJ1-1; D is unresolved. CDR3 length: 16 amino acids. From germline, CDR1 is SGDLS and CDR2 YYNGEE. Trimming removed 1 base at V and 6 bases at J, with 19 bases between. The CDR3 DNA reads as TGTGCCAGCAGCGTAAATTCGGTCAATGACGGGGCTGAAGCTTTCTTT. Translating it yields CASSVNSVNDGAEAFF.